A selection of T cell receptor beta chains follows, all from one sample in a study of OX40 agonist ivuxolimab in advanced cancers. The table came from immunoSEQ multiplex PCR; TCRdb's copy has only in-frame clones and leaves some out. The sample lists tens of thousands of clones; roughly 80% were seen once. Sequencing used CD4+ or CD8+ T cells sorted from blood, obtained in a trial of the OX40 agonist ivuxolimab. These receptors all come from an adult with an advanced solid tumor such as melanoma, head and neck, liver or kidney cancer. The CDR3 runs from the conserved cysteine through the conserved F or W. The D gene is left open where the match is weak. Size values are once, few and many counts, or a class for expanded clones, and some rows have none.

V gene	J gene	clone size	D gene	CDR3 protein	CDR3 DNA
TRBV2	TRBJ2-2	NA	NA	CASRMNTGELFF	TGTGCCAGCAGGATGAACACCGGGGAGCTGTTTTTT
TRBV10-3	TRBJ1-1	once	NA	CAISDLGGWDGAFF	TGTGCCATCAGTGATTTGGGGGGGTGGGATGGAGCTTTCTTT
TRBV14	TRBJ2-1	few	NA	CASSRGWATQFF	TGTGCCAGCAGCCGTGGCTGGGCTACGCAGTTCTTC
TRBV30	TRBJ1-2	few	NA	CAWSVGAYGYTF	TGTGCCTGGAGTGTTGGCGCCTATGGCTACACCTTC
TRBV6-6	TRBJ2-1	NA	NA	CASSPGAYNEQFF	TGTGCCAGCAGCCCAGGGGCGTACAATGAGCAGTTCTTC
TRBV14	TRBJ2-5	NA	TRBD1	CASSETQGVRIETQYF	TGTGCCAGCAGCGAGACCCAGGGGGTACGAATCGAGACCCAGTACTTC
TRBV18	TRBJ1-1	once	NA	CASSRGERGTEAFF	TGTGCCAGCTCACGCGGGGAAAGAGGAACTGAAGCTTTCTTT
TRBV2	TRBJ2-7	NA	TRBD1	CASSVQTGGAREQYF	TGTGCCAGCAGTGTACAGACAGGGGGCGCGAGGGAGCAGTACTTC
TRBV6-5	TRBJ1-6	NA	NA	CASSYAGGNSPLHF	TGTGCCAGCAGTTACGCCGGGGGGAATTCACCCCTCCACTTT
TRBV7-3	TRBJ2-3	once	NA	CASSLSGGTDTQYF	TGTGCCAGCAGCTTGTCAGGGGGCACAGATACGCAGTATTTT
TRBV9	TRBJ2-1	NA	NA	CASSPKRGVADNEQFF	TGTGCCAGCAGCCCAAAAAGGGGGGTAGCCGACAATGAGCAGTTCTTC
TRBV2	TRBJ1-6	NA	NA	CASSETEFYNSPLHF	TGTGCCAGCAGTGAAACAGAATTCTATAATTCACCCCTCCACTTT
TRBV5-4	TRBJ2-2	NA	NA	CASSLSTDTGELFF	TGTGCCAGCAGCTTATCAACGGATACCGGGGAGCTGTTTTTT
TRBV7-3	TRBJ2-2	NA	NA	CASSPRRQDTGELFF	TGTGCCAGCAGCCCCCGAAGACAGGACACCGGGGAGCTGTTTTTT
TRBV7-9	TRBJ1-1	NA	NA	CASSLAVAGNTEAFF	TGTGCCAGCAGCTTAGCTGTGGCAGGAAACACTGAAGCTTTCTTT
TRBV21-1	TRBJ1-5	NA	NA	CASPRAGLDQPQHF	TGTGCCAGCCCCAGGGCAGGGTTAGACCAGCCCCAGCATTTT
TRBV7-9	TRBJ1-6	NA	TRBD1	CASSFGRTGGSPLHF	TGTGCCAGCAGCTTCGGCAGGACAGGGGGTTCACCCCTCCACTTT
TRBV5-5	TRBJ1-2	NA	NA	CASSFPGRNYGYTF	TGTGCCAGCAGCTTCCCGGGACGGAACTATGGCTACACCTTC
TRBV7-3	TRBJ1-1	NA	NA	CASSSTPLISGGYTEAFF	TGTGCCAGCAGCTCCACCCCCCTCATAAGCGGGGGTTACACTGAAGCTTTCTTT
TRBV19	TRBJ1-2	once	NA	CASSARGGGGYTF	TGTGCCAGTAGCGCCCGTGGGGGAGGAGGCTACACCTTC
TRBV4-2	TRBJ2-1	NA	NA	CASSQDLKSMVGEQFF	TGTGCCAGCAGCCAAGATCTAAAGTCGATGGTAGGGGAGCAGTTCTTC
TRBV19	TRBJ2-2	NA	NA	CASSIEANWDTGELFF	TGTGCCAGTAGTATAGAAGCGAACTGGGACACCGGGGAGCTGTTTTTT
TRBV10-3	TRBJ2-7	NA	TRBD1	CAMGQGREQYF	TGTGCCATGGGACAGGGAAGAGAGCAGTACTTC
TRBV11-1	TRBJ2-7	NA	NA	CASSLVQGRSYEQYF	TGTGCCAGCAGCTTAGTACAGGGGAGGTCTTACGAGCAGTACTTC
TRBV28	TRBJ1-5	few	NA	CASSGFWVPGENSRVGDQPQHF	TGTGCCAGCAGTGGCTTTTGGGTCCCCGGGGAAAACTCTCGGGTGGGAGATCAGCCCCAGCATTTT
TRBV7-9	TRBJ1-5	few	TRBD1	CASSLAGGAGGQPQHF	TGTGCCAGCAGCTTAGCAGGGGGCGCGGGGGGTCAGCCCCAGCATTTT
TRBV18	TRBJ1-1	few	NA	CASSPKFTQGGGTEAFF	TGTGCCAGCTCACCCAAGTTTACACAGGGAGGGGGCACTGAAGCTTTCTTT
TRBV27	TRBJ2-7	once	NA	CASGSSWSSYEQYF	TGTGCCAGCGGGAGTAGCTGGTCGTCCTACGAGCAGTACTTC
TRBV4-3	TRBJ1-4	NA	NA	CASSQDRGSNRISEKLFF	TGCGCCAGCAGCCAAGATCGGGGCTCCAATAGGATTTCTGAAAAACTGTTTTTT
TRBV5-1	TRBJ1-6	NA	NA	CASSFQGPQSYNSPLHF	TGCGCCAGCAGCTTTCAGGGTCCGCAGTCGTATAATTCACCCCTCCACTTT
TRBV27	TRBJ1-2	once	TRBD1	CASSTGQGANYGYTF	TGTGCCAGCAGCACGGGACAGGGGGCTAACTATGGCTACACCTTC
TRBV2	TRBJ1-3	NA	NA	CASSDGAGPGNTIYF	TGTGCCAGCAGTGATGGGGCCGGTCCAGGAAACACCATATATTTT
TRBV19	TRBJ2-2	NA	NA	CASSIDARGDTGELFF	TGTGCCAGTAGTATCGACGCCCGTGGGGACACCGGGGAGCTGTTTTTT
TRBV7-9	TRBJ2-3	NA	NA	CASSLWAGSSTDTQYF	TGTGCCAGCAGCCTCTGGGCGGGGTCTAGCACAGATACGCAGTATTTT
TRBV5-1	TRBJ2-5	NA	NA	CASTRHTQETQYF	TGCGCCAGCACGCGACATACACAAGAGACCCAGTACTTC
TRBV7-3	TRBJ2-3	NA	NA	CASSLTGFTDTQYF	TGTGCCAGCAGCCTAACAGGTTTCACAGATACGCAGTATTTT
TRBV5-1	TRBJ2-3	NA	TRBD1	CASVTGTGGMGTDTQYF	TGCGCCAGCGTTACCGGGACAGGGGGTATGGGCACAGATACGCAGTATTTT
TRBV6-5	TRBJ1-1	NA	NA	CASSNSGLHKEAFF	TGTGCCAGCAGTAACAGCGGTCTACATAAGGAAGCTTTCTTT
TRBV6-5	TRBJ2-3	NA	NA	CASSYSPGSGTDTQYF	TGTGCCAGCAGTTACAGTCCAGGATCGGGCACAGATACGCAGTATTTT
TRBV2	TRBJ2-3	NA	NA	CASSETIQGGTQYF	TGTGCCAGCAGTGAGACGATACAGGGTGGAACGCAGTATTTT
TRBV6-4	TRBJ2-1	NA	NA	CASSPMEGNEQFF	TGTGCCAGCAGCCCTATGGAGGGTAATGAGCAGTTCTTC
TRBV5-1	TRBJ1-2	NA	NA	CASSLEGGRYYGYTF	TGCGCCAGCAGCTTGGAGGGGGGCAGATACTATGGCTACACCTTC
TRBV5-4	TRBJ2-2	NA	NA	CASSSTAFANTGELFF	TGTGCCAGCAGCTCGACAGCGTTCGCGAACACCGGGGAGCTGTTTTTT
TRBV13	TRBJ2-7	once	NA	CASSFQGYSYEQYF	TGTGCCAGCAGCTTTCAGGGGTACTCCTACGAGCAGTACTTC
TRBV18	TRBJ2-7	many	NA	CASSPPGFEQYF	TGTGCCAGCTCACCCCCAGGGTTCGAGCAGTACTTC
TRBV9	TRBJ2-2	NA	TRBD2	CASSLSGGAFGELFF	TGTGCCAGCAGCTTGAGCGGGGGGGCGTTCGGGGAGCTGTTTTTT
TRBV5-1	TRBJ1-2	NA	NA	CASTTHDGTDYGYTF	TGCGCCAGCACCACGCACGACGGGACTGACTATGGCTACACCTTC
TRBV29-1	TRBJ2-7	NA	NA	CSVYIGYSYEQYF	TGCAGCGTGTACATAGGGTACTCCTACGAGCAGTACTTC
TRBV7-2	TRBJ1-5	NA	NA	CASSSNPNQPQHF	TGTGCCAGCAGCTCTAATCCCAATCAGCCCCAGCATTTT
TRBV11-2	TRBJ2-2	NA	NA	CASSPFLSGELFF	TGTGCCAGCAGCCCCTTTCTTTCCGGGGAGCTGTTTTTT
TRBV2	TRBJ1-1	NA	TRBD1	CASSGQGSMNTEAFF	TGTGCCAGCAGTGGACAGGGGTCGATGAACACTGAAGCTTTCTTT
TRBV25-1	TRBJ1-5	few	NA	CASREKQGGNQPQHF	TGTGCCAGCAGGGAAAAGCAGGGAGGCAATCAGCCCCAGCATTTT
TRBV11-3	TRBJ1-5	NA	NA	CASSKQVFPIIDQPQHF	TGTGCCAGCAGCAAACAGGTTTTTCCCATCATAGATCAGCCCCAGCATTTT
TRBV7-2	TRBJ2-2	NA	NA	CASSSRGRDSLVGGELFF	TGTGCCAGCAGCTCCCGGGGCCGGGACTCCCTTGTCGGCGGGGAGCTGTTTTTT
TRBV18	TRBJ1-1	few	TRBD1	CASGQGSDTEAFF	TGTGCCAGCGGACAGGGCTCGGACACTGAAGCTTTCTTT
TRBV6-5	TRBJ1-2	NA	NA	CASSSEGGSSYTF	TGTGCCAGCAGTTCCGAGGGGGGGTCTAGCTACACCTTC
TRBV11-2	TRBJ1-1	once	NA	CASSLDPGEAFF	TGTGCCAGCAGCTTAGATCCGGGGGAAGCTTTCTTT
TRBV4-3	TRBJ2-7	NA	TRBD2	CASSQDLPAGGYEQYF	TGCGCCAGCAGCCAAGATTTACCAGCGGGGGGTTACGAGCAGTACTTC
TRBV18	TRBJ2-3	few	TRBD2	CASSPRTPGGGAGTDTQYF	TGTGCCAGCTCACCACGGACCCCGGGCGGGGGGGCCGGGACAGATACGCAGTATTTT